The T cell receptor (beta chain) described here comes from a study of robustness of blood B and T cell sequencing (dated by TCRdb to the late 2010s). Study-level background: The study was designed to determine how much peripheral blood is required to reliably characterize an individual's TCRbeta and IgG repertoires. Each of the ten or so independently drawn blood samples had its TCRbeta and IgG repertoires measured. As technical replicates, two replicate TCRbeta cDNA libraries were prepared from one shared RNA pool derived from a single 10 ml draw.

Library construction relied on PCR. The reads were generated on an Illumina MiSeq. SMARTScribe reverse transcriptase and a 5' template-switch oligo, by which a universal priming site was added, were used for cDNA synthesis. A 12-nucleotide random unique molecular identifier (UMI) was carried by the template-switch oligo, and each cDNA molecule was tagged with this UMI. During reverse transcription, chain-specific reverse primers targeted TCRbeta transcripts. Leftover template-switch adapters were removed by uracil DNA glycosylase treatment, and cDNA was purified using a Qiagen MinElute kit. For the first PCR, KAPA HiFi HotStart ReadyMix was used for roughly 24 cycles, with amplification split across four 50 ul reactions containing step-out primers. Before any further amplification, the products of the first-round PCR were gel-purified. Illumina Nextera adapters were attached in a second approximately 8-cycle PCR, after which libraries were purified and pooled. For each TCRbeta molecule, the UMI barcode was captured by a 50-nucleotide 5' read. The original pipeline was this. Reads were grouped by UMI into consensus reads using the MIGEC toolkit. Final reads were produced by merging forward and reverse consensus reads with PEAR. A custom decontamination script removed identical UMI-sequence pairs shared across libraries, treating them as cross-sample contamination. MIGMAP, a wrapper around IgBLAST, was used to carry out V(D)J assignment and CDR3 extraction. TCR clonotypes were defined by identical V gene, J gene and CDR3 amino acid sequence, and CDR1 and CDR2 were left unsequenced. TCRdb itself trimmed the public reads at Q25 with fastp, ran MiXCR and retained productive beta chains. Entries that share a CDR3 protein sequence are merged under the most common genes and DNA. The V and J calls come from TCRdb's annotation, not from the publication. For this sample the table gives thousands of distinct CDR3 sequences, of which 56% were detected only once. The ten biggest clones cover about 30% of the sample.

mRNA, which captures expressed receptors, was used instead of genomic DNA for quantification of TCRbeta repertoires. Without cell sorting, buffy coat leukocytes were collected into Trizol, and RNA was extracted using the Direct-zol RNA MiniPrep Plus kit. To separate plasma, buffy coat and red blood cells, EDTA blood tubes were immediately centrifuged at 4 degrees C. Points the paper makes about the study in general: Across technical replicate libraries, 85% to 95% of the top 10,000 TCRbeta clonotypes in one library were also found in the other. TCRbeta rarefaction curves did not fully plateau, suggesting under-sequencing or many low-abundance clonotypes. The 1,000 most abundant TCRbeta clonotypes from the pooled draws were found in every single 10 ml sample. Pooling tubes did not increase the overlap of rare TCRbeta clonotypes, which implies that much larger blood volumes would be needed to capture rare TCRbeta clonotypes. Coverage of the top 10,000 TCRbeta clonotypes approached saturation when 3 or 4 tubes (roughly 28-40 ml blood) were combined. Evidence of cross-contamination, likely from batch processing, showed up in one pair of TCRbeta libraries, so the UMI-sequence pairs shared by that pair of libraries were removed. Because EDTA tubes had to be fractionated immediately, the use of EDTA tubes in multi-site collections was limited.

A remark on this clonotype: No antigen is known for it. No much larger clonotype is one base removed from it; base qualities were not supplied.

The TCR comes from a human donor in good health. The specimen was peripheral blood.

The CDR3 protein: CASVVRGELFF. The base sequence is TGCGCCAGCGTCGTACGCGGAGAGCTGTTTTTT. The V and J genes are TRBV5-1 and TRBJ2-2; confidence is insufficient to name the D gene. V was cut back by 7 bases and J by 11 bases, leaving a gap of 12 bases between them. CDR1 is given as SGHRS and CDR2 as YFSETQ, both from the germline V gene. Its CDR3 holds 11 amino acids, cysteine through phenylalanine. Only the CDR3 DNA is retained, 33 bases long and in frame from the first base.